This TCR beta chain was obtained from a study of cytotoxic CD8 clonotypes in ibrutinib-treated CLL. Looking at the study overall: After a median of approximately 68 months, 14 patients stayed remitted and 12 progressed; responses had been partial in approximately 24 and complete in 2.

Study-level findings and limits: Sustained-remission and progressing patients had different sampling times. Public clonotypes were seen rarely and were contracted or stable on treatment.

Sequenced by immunoSEQ multiplex PCR; TCRdb stores in-frame clones only, minus some. The sample consists of approximately 22,000 clones, less than 80% of them appearing once. This clone appeared once. The antigen is undetermined. Genomic DNA in an amount of approximately 2 micrograms was extracted from cryopreserved PBMCs and used for the preparation of TCR beta libraries. This CDR3 is 15 amino acids long. Germline-derived CDR1 and CDR2 are MNHNY and SVGAGI (reference sequence). Losses at the gene ends were 7 bases for V and 1 base for J; bases not matched to a gene: 5. The chain couples TRBV6-6 to TRBJ2-1; 9 nucleotides align to TRBD1. The sequences come from PBMCs, collected before ibrutinib treatment. The origin of this receptor is a human donor with chronic lymphocytic leukemia. CDR3 protein: CASTPGQGSYNEQFF. The CDR3 region has the DNA TGTGCCAGCACTCCTGGACAGGGGTCCTACAATGAGCAGTTCTTC.